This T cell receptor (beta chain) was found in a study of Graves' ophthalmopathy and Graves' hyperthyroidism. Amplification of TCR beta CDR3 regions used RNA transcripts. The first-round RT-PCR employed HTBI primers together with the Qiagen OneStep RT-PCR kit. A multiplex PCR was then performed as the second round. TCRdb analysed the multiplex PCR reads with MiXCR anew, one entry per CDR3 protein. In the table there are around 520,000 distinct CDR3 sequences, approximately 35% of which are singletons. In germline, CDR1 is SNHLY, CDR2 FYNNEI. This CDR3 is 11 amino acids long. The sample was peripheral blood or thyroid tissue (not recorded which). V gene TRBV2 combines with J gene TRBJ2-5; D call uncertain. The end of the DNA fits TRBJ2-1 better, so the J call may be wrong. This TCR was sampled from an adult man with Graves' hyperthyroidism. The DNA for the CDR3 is TGTGCCAGCACCCGGGTTTTGGAGCAGTTCTTC. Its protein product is CASTRVLEQFF.